The present TCR beta chain was sequenced within a study of vaccination and CD4 T cells after COVID-19. On the study more broadly: Every participant was given two doses of BNT162b2 or mRNA-1273 vaccine. Overlapping spike peptides of SARS-CoV-2, HCoV-NL63, HCoV-OC43 and HCoV-229E stimulated the cells.

The Oncomine TCR Beta short-read assay sequenced DNA from cultured CD4+ T cells. From cultured CD4+ T cells, genomic DNA was extracted. MiXCR was run by TCRdb on the PCR reads, yielding one entry per CDR3 protein. The data show about 10,000 distinct CDR3 sequences, with about a third seen just once and roughly a third held by the top ten. Specified treatment: roughly 10-day PBMC culture with coronavirus spike peptide pools or control peptides (ViraFEST assay). One should note that the unexposed donor's CD4+ T cells were collected before the COVID-19 pandemic (2011-2018). A note on this clonotype: What it binds is unknown.

The V end was cut by 5 bases, the J end by 4 bases, with 12 bases between. CDR1 and CDR2 (germline): DFQATT, SNEGSKA (reference sequence). The CDR3 contains 13 residues. This receptor was identified in a human donor in good health. The chain joins TRBV20-1 to TRBJ1-3; no reliable D call. What was sequenced was CD4+ T cells from blood, cultured in vitro. CDR3 nucleotide sequence: TGCAGTGCTTATTACAGAGAGGGAAACACCATATATTTT. It yields the protein CSAYYREGNTIYF.